These 20 T cell receptor beta chains were sequenced from one sample in a study of cytomegalovirus exposure and HLA in healthy donors. Both 60 Vbeta primers and 13 Jbeta primers went into the PCR. Sequenced by immunoSEQ multiplex PCR; TCRdb stores in-frame clones only, minus some. The sample has 140,000 or so clones, 66% seen once; the top ten hold 6.5%. The sequenced sample was PBMCs. The source is a woman aged 60 to 75 in good health and CMV-seronegative.

This clone was counted a few times. CDR3 sequence reads: CASSEAGTGNNGYTF. CDR3 nucleotide sequence: TGTGCCAGCAGCGAAGCCGGGACAGGGAATAATGGCTACACCTTC. The gene calls are TRBV5-5 and TRBJ1-2, with 9 bases identical to TRBD1. Germline-derived CDR1 and CDR2 are SGHKS and YYEKEE (reference sequence). Trimming took 4 bases from V and 6 from J; bases not matched to a gene: 10. The CDR3 spans 15 residues. Full variable domain (rest looked up from reference TRBV5-5 and TRBJ1-2): DAGVTQSPTHLIKTRGQQVTLRCSPISGHKSVSWYQQVLGQGPQFIFQYYEKEERGRGNFPDRFSARQFPNYSSELNVNALLLGDSALYLCASSEAGTGNNGYTFGSGTRLTVV.

J is TRBJ2-7 and V is TRBV5-1; 12 nucleotides align to TRBD2. V lost 4 bases to trimming and J lost 2 bases; unmatched junction nucleotides: 7. This CDR3 spans 16 amino acids. The germline gives CDR1 SGHRS, CDR2 YFSETQ. The DNA of the CDR3 is TGCGCCAGCAGCCCCGGGACTAGCGGGCCCACCTACGAGCAGTACTTC. It is translated as CASSPGTSGPTYEQYF.

This chain joins TRBV25-1 and TRBJ2-7; D ambiguous. V gave up 11 bases and J gave up 2 bases, with 16 bases separating them. Germline values: CDR1 MGHDK, CDR2 SYGVNS. CDR3 size: 13 residues. This CDR3 is CAPPKAQAYEQYF. CDR3 bases: TGTGCCCCACCCAAAGCCCAGGCCTACGAGCAGTACTTC.

The V call is TRBV7-9, the J call TRBJ2-3, with 10 bases lining up with TRBD2. The V and J ends lost 0 bases and 11 bases, in that order; junction bases with no gene match: 5. Germline values: CDR1 SEHNR, CDR2 FQNEAQ (reference sequence). The CDR3 covers 14 residues. The CDR3 region is CASSLATPSGRQYF. In nucleotides, the CDR3 is TGTGCCAGCAGCTTAGCTACTCCTAGCGGGAGGCAGTATTTT.

The J gene is TRBJ2-5, the V gene TRBV5-4; 7 bases match TRBD2. V lost 4 bases and J lost 3; bases outside the gene matches: 9. Germline V gene data show CDR1 as SGHNT and CDR2 as YYREEE (reference sequence). The CDR3 has 15 residues. This CDR3 is CASSLEGGPEETQYF. CDR3 nucleotide sequence: TGTGCCAGCAGCCTGGAGGGAGGGCCGGAAGAGACCCAGTACTTC.

The chain has TRBV5-4 and TRBJ1-5; 8 bases map to TRBD1. Germline V gene sequence: CDR1 SGHNT, CDR2 YYREEE (reference sequence). The CDR3 loop spans 15 amino acids. V lost 4 bases and J lost 4; bases outside the gene matches: 7. The DNA for the CDR3 is TGTGCCAGCAGCACCGGGACAGGTGGAAATCAGCCCCAGCATTTT. This codes for CASSTGTGGNQPQHF.

CDR3 nucleotide sequence: TGTGCCAGCTCAACGGCGAGGGGGTCCTACAATGAGCAGTTCTTC. Translating gives CASSTARGSYNEQFF. V gene TRBV18 combines with J gene TRBJ2-1, with D possibly TRBD1 on 6 matching bases. The CDR3 spans 15 residues. V lost 5 bases and J lost 1, with 12 bases in between. Germline-derived CDR1 and CDR2 are KGHSH and LQKENI.

The chain employs TRBV7-2 and TRBJ2-7; 9 bases match TRBD2. The CDR3 totals 14 residues. Germline loops: CDR1 SGHTA, CDR2 FQGNSA. V lost 5 bases and J lost 2; bases outside the gene matches: 4. The CDR3 coding sequence is TGTGCCAGCAGCCCGCTAGCGGGGCCCTACGAGCAGTACTTC. Protein product: CASSPLAGPYEQYF.

V gene TRBV5-5 combines with J gene TRBJ2-5; the match to TRBD1 covers 9 bases. The V gene's germline CDR1 is SGHKS and CDR2 YYEKEE (reference sequence). The CDR3 has 16 residues. V shed 0 bases and J 5 bases; nucleotides not matched to a gene: 8. CDR3 in amino acids: CASSLGGTGNQETQYF. The CDR3 DNA is TGTGCCAGCAGCTTGGGCGGGACAGGGAATCAGGAGACCCAGTACTTC.

The rearrangement uses TRBV6-6 and TRBJ2-3; possibly TRBD1 for D (5 bases). V was cut by 6 bases and J by 0 bases, with 16 bases left in between. The germline CDR1 and CDR2 sequences are MNHNY and SVGAGI (reference sequence). The CDR3 contains 16 residues. The CDR3 region has the DNA TGTGCCAGCAGGCTACCAGGGCGAGCTAGCACAGATACGCAGTATTTT. Protein product: CASRLPGRASTDTQYF.

This clone has a handful of counts. The V gene is TRBV4-2, the J gene TRBJ2-4; D is unclear. The germline V gene has CDR1 LGHNA and CDR2 YNFKEQ. The CDR3 contains 16 residues. V lost 1 base and J lost 0, with 10 bases in between. The CDR3, as DNA: TGTGCCAGCAGCCAAGCCAGCGCCCTAGCCAAAAACATTCAGTACTTC. Protein: CASSQASALAKNIQYF.

This chain joins TRBV7-9 and TRBJ1-2, with TRBD1 as a possible D gene (6 bases). Germline values: CDR1 SEHNR, CDR2 FQNEAQ (reference sequence). CDR3 length: 16 amino acids. V gave up 2 bases and J gave up 2 bases, with 15 bases separating them. The CDR3 is CASSLIRTDYNYGYTF. CDR3 nucleotides: TGTGCCAGCAGCTTAATCCGGACAGATTACAACTATGGCTACACCTTC.

The chain employs TRBV2 and TRBJ2-2, with 9 positions matching TRBD2. Germline assignment: CDR1 SNHLY and CDR2 FYNNEI. The length of the CDR3 is 14 residues. V lost 7 bases, J lost 3 bases, and 3 bases stayed unmatched. CDR3 residues: CASTERGDTGELFF. CDR3 nucleotide sequence: TGTGCCAGCACGGAGCGGGGGGACACCGGGGAGCTGTTTTTT.

The chain links TRBV2 to TRBJ2-3; 7 bases agree with TRBD2. CDR1 is SNHLY, CDR2 FYNNEI, per germline. This CDR3 is 14 amino acids long. With 7 bases clipped from V and 0 bases from J, the junction kept 4 bases outside the gene matches. The CDR3 sequence is CASNSGISTDTQYF. Here the CDR3 DNA reads TGTGCCAGCAACAGCGGGATTAGCACAGATACGCAGTATTTT.

The chain recombines TRBV2 with TRBJ2-7, with 11 bases identical to TRBD2. Germline assignment: CDR1 SNHLY and CDR2 FYNNEI. CDR3 size: 15 residues. Trimming at V came to 6 bases and at J to 2 bases, leaving 6 bases not matched to a gene. The CDR3 DNA reads TGTGCCAGCAGCCTACTAGCGGGAGAAGCCTACGAGCAGTACTTC. It translates to CASSLLAGEAYEQYF. Combining the CDR3 with reference TRBV2 and TRBJ2-7 gives the whole variable domain EPEVTQTPSHQVTQMGQEVILRCVPISNHLYFYWYRQILGQKVEFLVSFYNNEISEKSEIFDDQFSVERPDGSNFTLKIRSTKLEDSAMYFCASSLLAGEAYEQYFGPGTRLTVT.

V and J are TRBV14 and TRBJ2-2; 7 nucleotides agree with TRBD2. Germline trimming cut 5 bases from V and 7 bases from J; bases unmatched to any gene: 10. The CDR3 runs 15 residues. CDR1 SGHDN and CDR2 FVKESK come from the germline V gene. CDR3: CASSRREFQNGELFF. As DNA, the CDR3 is TGTGCCAGCAGCAGGCGGGAGTTCCAGAACGGGGAGCTGTTTTTT.

This sequence joins TRBV29-1 and TRBJ2-1, with D unclear. The CDR3 is 11 amino acids. V lost 4 bases to trimming and J lost 7 bases, with 8 bases between them. From germline, CDR1 is SQVTM and CDR2 ANQGSEA. The CDR3 region has the DNA TGCAGCGTTGGAGAAGCTAATGAGCAGTTCTTC. Its protein product is CSVGEANEQFF.

A word on this clone: The germline gene is not matched at one end of the junction; a read error may be the cause. The V gene is TRBV7-9, the J gene TRBJ1-1, with 11 bases that match TRBD1. This CDR3 is built from 17 residues. The germline gives CDR1 SEHNR, CDR2 FQNEAQ (reference sequence). The CDR3 loop reads CSSSPRGQGANKTEAFF. The CDR3 nucleotides read TGTTCCAGCAGCCCTCGCGGACAGGGGGCGAATAAAACTGAAGCTTTCTTT.

The rearrangement joins TRBV19 to TRBJ2-7, with D perhaps TRBD2 (6 bases). V was cut by 7 bases and J by 4 bases, with 14 bases left in between. The CDR3 is made up of 13 amino acids. CDR1 LNHDA and CDR2 SQIVND come from the germline V gene (reference sequence). In nucleotides, the CDR3 is TGTGCCAGTACCCCCGGGAGAGGGTACGAGCAGTACTTC. It specifies CASTPGRGYEQYF.

This chain connects TRBV11-1 to TRBJ1-1, with TRBD1 matching 9 bases. The CDR3 runs 14 residues. Germline V lookup: CDR1 SGHAT, CDR2 FQDESV (reference sequence). V was pared by 3 bases and J by 4 bases, with 3 bases of the junction left unmatched. As DNA, the CDR3 is TGTGCCAGCAGCTTGACAGGGGGAGGCACTGAAGCTTTCTTT. It yields the protein CASSLTGGGTEAFF.